This T cell receptor beta chain was found in a study of blood T cell repertoires in COVID-19. Study-level background: Samples of COVID-19 (acute and convalescent) were obtained from the United States, Italy and Spain.

Per germline, CDR1 SEHNR and CDR2 FQNEAQ (reference sequence). This CDR3 region has 16 residues. V lost 3 bases, J lost 4 bases, and 18 bases lay in between. TCRdb's copy holds only in-frame clones and misses some; the assay was immunoSEQ multiplex PCR. The repertoire holds about 74,000 clones, 80% to 90% seen once, with roughly 1.9% in the top ten. This clone was found once. The chain couples TRBV7-9 to TRBJ1-2; D is ambiguous. The sequenced sample consisted of peripheral blood. The clonotype originates from a woman aged 80 or over with active or convalescent COVID-19. The CDR3 DNA sequence: TGTGCCAGCAGCTTGACGAGAATTGGAGACGGCTATGGCTACACCTTC. The encoded protein is CASSLTRIGDGYGYTF.